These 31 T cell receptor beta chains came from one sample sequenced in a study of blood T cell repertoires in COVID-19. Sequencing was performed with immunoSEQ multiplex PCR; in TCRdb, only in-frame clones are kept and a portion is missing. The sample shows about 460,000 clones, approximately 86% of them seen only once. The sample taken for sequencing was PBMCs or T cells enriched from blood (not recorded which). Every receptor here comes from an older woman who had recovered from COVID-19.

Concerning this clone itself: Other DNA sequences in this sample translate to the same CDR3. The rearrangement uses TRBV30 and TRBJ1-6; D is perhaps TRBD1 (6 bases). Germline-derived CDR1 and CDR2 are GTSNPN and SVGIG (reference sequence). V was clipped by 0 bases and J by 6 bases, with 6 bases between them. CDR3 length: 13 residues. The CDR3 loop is CAWSVQGNSPLHF. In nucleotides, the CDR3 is TGTGCCTGGAGTGTACAGGGTAATTCACCCCTCCACTTT.

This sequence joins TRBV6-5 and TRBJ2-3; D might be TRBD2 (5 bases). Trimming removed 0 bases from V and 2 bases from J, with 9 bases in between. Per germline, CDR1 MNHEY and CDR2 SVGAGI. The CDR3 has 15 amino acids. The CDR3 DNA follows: TGTGCCAGCAGTTACTCGCACGGGGACACAGATACGCAGTATTTT. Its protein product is CASSYSHGDTDTQYF.

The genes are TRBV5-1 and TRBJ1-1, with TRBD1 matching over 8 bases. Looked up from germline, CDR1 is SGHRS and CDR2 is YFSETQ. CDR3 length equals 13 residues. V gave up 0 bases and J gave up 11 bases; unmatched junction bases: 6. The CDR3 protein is CASSLVGRDRAFF. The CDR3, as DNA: TGCGCCAGCAGCTTGGTCGGGCGGGACAGGGCTTTCTTT. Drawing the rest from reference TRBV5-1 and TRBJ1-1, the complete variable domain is KAGVTQTPRYLIKTRGQQVTLSCSPISGHRSVSWYQQTPGQGLQFLFEYFSETQRNKGNFPGRFSGRQFSNSRSEMNVSTLELGDSALYLCASSLVGRDRAFFGQGTRLTVV.

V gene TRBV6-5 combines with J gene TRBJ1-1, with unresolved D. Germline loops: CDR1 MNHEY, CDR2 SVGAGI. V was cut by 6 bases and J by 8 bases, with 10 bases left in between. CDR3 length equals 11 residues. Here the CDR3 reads CASSRSSEAFF. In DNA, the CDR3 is TGTGCCAGCAGCAGAAGTAGCGAAGCTTTCTTT.

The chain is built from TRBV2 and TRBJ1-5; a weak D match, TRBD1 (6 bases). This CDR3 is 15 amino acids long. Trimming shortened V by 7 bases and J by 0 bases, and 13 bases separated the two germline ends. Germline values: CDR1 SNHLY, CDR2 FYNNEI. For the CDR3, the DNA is TGTGCCAGCACCCGCCAGGGGATTAGCAATCAGCCCCAGCATTTT. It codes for CASTRQGISNQPQHF.

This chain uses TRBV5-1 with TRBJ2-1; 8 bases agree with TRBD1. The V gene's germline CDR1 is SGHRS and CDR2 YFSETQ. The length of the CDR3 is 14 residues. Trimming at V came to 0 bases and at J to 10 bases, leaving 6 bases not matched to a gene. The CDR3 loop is CASSLAAGGKEQFF. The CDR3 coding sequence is TGCGCCAGCAGCTTGGCCGCAGGGGGCAAAGAGCAGTTCTTC.

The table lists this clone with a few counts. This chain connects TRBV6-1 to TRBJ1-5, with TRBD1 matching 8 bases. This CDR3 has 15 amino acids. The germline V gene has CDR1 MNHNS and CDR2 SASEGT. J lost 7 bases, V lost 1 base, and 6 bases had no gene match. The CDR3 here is CASSEGGQGYQPQHF. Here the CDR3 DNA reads TGTGCCAGCAGTGAAGGCGGACAGGGTTACCAGCCCCAGCATTTT.

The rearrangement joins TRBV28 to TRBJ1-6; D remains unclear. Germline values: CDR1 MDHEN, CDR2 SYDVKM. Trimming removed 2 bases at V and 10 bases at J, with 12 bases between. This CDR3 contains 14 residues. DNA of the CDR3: TGTGCCAGCAGTTTAAGGCAGGTATCCTCACCCCTCCACTTT. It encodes CASSLRQVSSPLHF.

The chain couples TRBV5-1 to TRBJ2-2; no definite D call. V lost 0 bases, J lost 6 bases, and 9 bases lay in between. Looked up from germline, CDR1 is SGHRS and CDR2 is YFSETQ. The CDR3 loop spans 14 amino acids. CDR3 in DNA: TGCGCCAGCAGCTTGGGGCCCCTCGCCGGGGAGCTGTTTTTT. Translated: CASSLGPLAGELFF.

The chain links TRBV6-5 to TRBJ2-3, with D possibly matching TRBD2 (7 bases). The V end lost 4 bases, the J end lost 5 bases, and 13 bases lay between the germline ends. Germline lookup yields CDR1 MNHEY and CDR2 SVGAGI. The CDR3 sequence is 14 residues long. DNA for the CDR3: TGTGCCAGCAGTTCGGCGGGGGCTGGAGATACGCAGTATTTT. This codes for CASSSAGAGDTQYF.

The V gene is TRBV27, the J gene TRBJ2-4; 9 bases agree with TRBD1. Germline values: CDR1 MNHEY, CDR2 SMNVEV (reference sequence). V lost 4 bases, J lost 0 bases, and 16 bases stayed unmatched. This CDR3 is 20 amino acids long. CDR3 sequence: CASSSHIPGTGSLAKNIQYF. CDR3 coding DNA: TGTGCCAGCAGTTCCCACATCCCCGGGACAGGGTCACTAGCCAAAAACATTCAGTACTTC.

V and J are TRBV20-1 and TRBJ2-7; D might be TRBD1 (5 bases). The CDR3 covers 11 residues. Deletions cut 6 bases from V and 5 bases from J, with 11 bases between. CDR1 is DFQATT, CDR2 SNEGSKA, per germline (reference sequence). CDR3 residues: CSAKAGHEQYV. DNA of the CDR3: TGCAGTGCAAAAGCAGGGCACGAGCAGTACGTC.

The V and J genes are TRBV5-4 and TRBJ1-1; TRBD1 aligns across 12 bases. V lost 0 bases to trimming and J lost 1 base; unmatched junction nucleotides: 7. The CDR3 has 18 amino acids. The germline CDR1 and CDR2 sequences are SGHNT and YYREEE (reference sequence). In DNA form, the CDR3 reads TGTGCCAGCAGCTTGGCCGGCCGGGACAGGGGGCGGAACACTGAAGCTTTCTTT. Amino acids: CASSLAGRDRGRNTEAFF.

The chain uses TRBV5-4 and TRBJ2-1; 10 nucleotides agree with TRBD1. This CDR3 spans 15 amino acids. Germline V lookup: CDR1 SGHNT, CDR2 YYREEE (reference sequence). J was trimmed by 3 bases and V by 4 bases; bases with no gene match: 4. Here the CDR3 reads CASSGGQGRYNEQFF. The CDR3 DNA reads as TGTGCCAGCAGCGGGGGACAGGGGCGCTACAATGAGCAGTTCTTC.

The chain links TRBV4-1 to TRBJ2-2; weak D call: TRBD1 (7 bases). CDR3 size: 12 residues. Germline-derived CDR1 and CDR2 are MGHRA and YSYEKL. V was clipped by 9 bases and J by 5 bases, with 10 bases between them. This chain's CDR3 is CARPGGTGELFF. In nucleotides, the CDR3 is TGCGCCAGGCCAGGGGGGACCGGGGAGCTGTTTTTT.

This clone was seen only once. CDR3 coding DNA: TGTGCCAGCAGCTTATTGCAGGAATTAAGGGGGGAGCAGTACTTC. Translating it yields CASSLLQELRGEQYF. The chain carries TRBV7-9 and TRBJ2-7; tentative D call: TRBD1 (6 bases). The V and J ends lost 2 bases and 7 bases respectively, with 18 bases between them. Germline V lookup: CDR1 SEHNR, CDR2 FQNEAQ (reference sequence). The CDR3 runs 15 residues.

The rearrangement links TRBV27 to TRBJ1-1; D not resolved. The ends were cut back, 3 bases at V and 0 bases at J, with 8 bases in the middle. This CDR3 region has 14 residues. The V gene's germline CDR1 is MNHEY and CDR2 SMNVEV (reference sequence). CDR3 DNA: TGTGCCAGCAGTTTTAACAGCCTGAACACTGAAGCTTTCTTT. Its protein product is CASSFNSLNTEAFF.

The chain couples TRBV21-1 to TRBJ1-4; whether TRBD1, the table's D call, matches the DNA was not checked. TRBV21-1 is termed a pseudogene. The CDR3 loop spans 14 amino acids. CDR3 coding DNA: TGTGCCAGCAGCTTTGCAGGGGGACGGGAAAAACTGTTTTTT. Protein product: CASSFAGGREKLFF.

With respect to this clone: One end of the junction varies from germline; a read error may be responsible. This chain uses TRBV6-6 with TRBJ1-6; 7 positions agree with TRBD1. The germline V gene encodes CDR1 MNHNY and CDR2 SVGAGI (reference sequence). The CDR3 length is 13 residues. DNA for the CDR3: TGTGCCAGCAGTTTTTGGCCGATCGACAGGGTTAGCTTT. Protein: CASSFWPIDRVSF.

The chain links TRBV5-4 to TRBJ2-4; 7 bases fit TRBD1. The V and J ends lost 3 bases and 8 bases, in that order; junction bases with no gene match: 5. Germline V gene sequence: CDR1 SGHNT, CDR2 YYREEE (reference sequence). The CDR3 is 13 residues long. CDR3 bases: TGTGCCAGCAGCTGGGGACAGAGGGACATTCAGTACTTC. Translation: CASSWGQRDIQYF.

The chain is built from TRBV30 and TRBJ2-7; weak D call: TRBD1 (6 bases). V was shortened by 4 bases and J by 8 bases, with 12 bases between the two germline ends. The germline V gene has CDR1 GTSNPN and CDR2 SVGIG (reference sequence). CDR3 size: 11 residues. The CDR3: CAWTMGTKQYF. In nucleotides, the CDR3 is TGTGCCTGGACTATGGGGACAAAGCAGTACTTC.

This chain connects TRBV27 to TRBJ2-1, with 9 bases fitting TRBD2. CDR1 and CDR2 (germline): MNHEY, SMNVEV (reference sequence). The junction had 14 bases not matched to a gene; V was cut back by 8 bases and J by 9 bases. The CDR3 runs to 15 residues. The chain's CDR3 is CASENTGLAGTEQFF. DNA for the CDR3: TGTGCCAGCGAAAATACGGGGCTAGCGGGGACTGAGCAGTTCTTC.

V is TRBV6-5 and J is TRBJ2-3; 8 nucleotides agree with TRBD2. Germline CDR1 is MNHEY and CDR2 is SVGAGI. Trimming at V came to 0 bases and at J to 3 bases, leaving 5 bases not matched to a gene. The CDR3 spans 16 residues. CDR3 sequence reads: CASSYSVSGVTDTQYF. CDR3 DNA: TGTGCCAGCAGTTACTCGGTTAGCGGGGTGACAGATACGCAGTATTTT.

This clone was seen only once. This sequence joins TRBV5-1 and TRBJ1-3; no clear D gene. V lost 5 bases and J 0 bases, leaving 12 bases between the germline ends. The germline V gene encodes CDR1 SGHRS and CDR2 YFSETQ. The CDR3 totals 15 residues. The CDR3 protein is CASRGLPSSGNTIYF. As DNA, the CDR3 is TGCGCCAGCAGAGGACTCCCGAGCTCTGGAAACACCATATATTTT.

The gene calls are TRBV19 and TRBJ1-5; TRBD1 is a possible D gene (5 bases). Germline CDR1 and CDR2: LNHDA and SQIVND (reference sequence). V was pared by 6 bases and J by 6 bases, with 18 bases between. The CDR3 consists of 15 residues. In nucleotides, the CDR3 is TGTGCCAGTAGCACTGAAACCAGGGTGGGTCAGCCCCAGCATTTT. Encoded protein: CASSTETRVGQPQHF.

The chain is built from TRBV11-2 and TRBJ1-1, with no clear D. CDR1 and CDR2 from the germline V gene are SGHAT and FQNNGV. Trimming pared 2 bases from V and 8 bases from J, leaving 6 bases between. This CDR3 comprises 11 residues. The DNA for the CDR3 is TGTGCCAGCAGCTTAAGTCGGGAAGCTTTCTTT. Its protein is CASSLSREAFF.

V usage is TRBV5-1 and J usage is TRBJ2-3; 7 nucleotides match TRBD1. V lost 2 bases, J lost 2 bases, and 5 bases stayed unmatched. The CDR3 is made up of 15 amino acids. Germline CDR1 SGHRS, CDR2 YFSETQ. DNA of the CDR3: TGCGCCAGCAGCTTTACAGGGACAGACACAGATACGCAGTATTTT. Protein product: CASSFTGTDTDTQYF.

CDR3 loop: CASSPTSGGYNEQFF. The CDR3 DNA sequence: TGTGCCAGCAGTCCCACTAGCGGGGGGTACAATGAGCAGTTCTTC. This chain connects TRBV6-2 or TRBV6-3 to TRBJ2-1; TRBD2 agrees at 12 bases. The length of the CDR3 is 15 residues. CDR1 and CDR2 from the germline V gene are MNHEY and SVGEGT. V shed 5 bases and J 4 bases; nucleotides not matched to a gene: 3.

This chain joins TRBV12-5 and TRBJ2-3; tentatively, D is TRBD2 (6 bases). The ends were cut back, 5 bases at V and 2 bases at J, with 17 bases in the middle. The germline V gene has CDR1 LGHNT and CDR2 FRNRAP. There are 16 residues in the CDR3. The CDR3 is CASGPSRDSHTDTQYF. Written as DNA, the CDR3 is TGTGCTAGTGGTCCCAGCCGGGACTCCCACACAGATACGCAGTATTTT. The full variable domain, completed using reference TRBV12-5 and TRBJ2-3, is DARVTQTPRHKVTEMGQEVTMRCQPILGHNTVFWYRQTMMQGLELLAYFRNRAPLDDSGMPKDRFSAEMPDATLATLKIQPSEPRDSAVYFCASGPSRDSHTDTQYFGPGTRLTVL.

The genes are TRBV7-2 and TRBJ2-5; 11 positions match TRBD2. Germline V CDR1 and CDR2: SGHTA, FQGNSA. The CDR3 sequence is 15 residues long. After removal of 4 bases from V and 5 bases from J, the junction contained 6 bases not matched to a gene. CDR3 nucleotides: TGTGCCAGCAGCTATAGCGGGGGGGCCGAGGAGACCCAGTACTTC. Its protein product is CASSYSGGAEETQYF.

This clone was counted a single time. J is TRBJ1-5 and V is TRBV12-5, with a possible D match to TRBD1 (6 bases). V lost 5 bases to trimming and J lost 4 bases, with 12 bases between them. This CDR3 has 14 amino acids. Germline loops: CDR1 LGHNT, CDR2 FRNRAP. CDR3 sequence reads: CASGTGIVNQPQHF. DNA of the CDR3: TGTGCTAGTGGTACAGGGATTGTAAATCAGCCCCAGCATTTT.